This T cell receptor beta chain was sequenced in a study of identifying expanded T cells in peripheral blood. Germline-derived CDR1 and CDR2 are SGHRS and YFSETQ. CDR3 length equals 16 residues. Unmatched junction bases numbered 4, after V lost 4 bases and J lost 5 bases. Sequenced by immunoSEQ multiplex PCR; TCRdb stores in-frame clones only, minus some. Seen here are tens of thousands of clones, around 91% observed once, and the top ten hold around 2.8%. This clone was picked up a small number of times. Its antigen is currently unknown. Collection occurred without any documented infections or immune events in donors. General study points: Variance in clone template counts between approximately 2-week samples significantly increased with total template count across all healthy donors. About 1.2 clones differed between technical replicates, versus approximately 16 and 20 over time.

This clonotype was obtained from a person aged 18 to 69 in good health. The sample taken for sequencing was blood. The rearrangement links TRBV5-1 to TRBJ2-1; 15 bases align to TRBD2. The DNA for the CDR3 is TGCGCCAGCAGCCTAGGACTAGCGGGAGGGCACAATGAGCAGTTCTTC. Amino acid sequence: CASSLGLAGGHNEQFF.